This TCR beta chain was profiled in a study of blood T cell repertoires in COVID-19. About the research overall: Donors in the United States, Italy and Spain gave samples during acute or convalescent COVID-19.

Authors' analysis steps: Amplifying reference gene primers gave estimates of nucleated cell counts. Assay used: immunoSEQ multiplex PCR; TCRdb lists only in-frame clones, some missing. The V and J calls and clone size are taken from that table; D and trimming were inferred from the DNA. Of roughly 46,000 clones listed, 75% to 90% were seen once; the top ten hold over 9.5%. The material sequenced was peripheral blood. The sequence was obtained from a human donor with active COVID-19. The donor label of this sample is uncertain.

The CDR3 region is CASSSIDNYGYTF. The DNA for the CDR3 is TGTGCCAGCAGTTCTATCGACAATTATGGCTACACCTTC. The chain combines TRBV6-2 or TRBV6-3 with TRBJ1-2; D call uncertain. The CDR3 has 13 amino acids. Germline V gene data show CDR1 as MNHEY and CDR2 as SVGEGT. Trimming shortened V by 4 bases and J by 5 bases, and 11 bases separated the two germline ends.